Reported below is one T cell receptor (beta chain). The CDR3 covers 19 residues. V shed 1 base and J shed 4 bases, with 23 bases lying between them. Germline V gene sequence: CDR1 LNHDA, CDR2 SQIVND (reference sequence). This sample is part of a study of OX40 agonist ivuxolimab in advanced cancers. Looking at the study overall: Hepatocellular carcinoma, melanoma, renal cell or head and neck cancer was diagnosed in the dose-escalation patients. Three patients had partial responses: one hepatocellular carcinoma, two cutaneous melanoma.

Libraries were prepared by immunoSEQ multiplex PCR; TCRdb keeps only in-frame clonotypes and omits some of them. The top ten hold about 0.41% of the sample, which has 60,000 to 70,000 clones, around four fifths seen once. The receptor comes from an adult with an advanced solid tumor such as melanoma, head and neck, liver or kidney cancer. Specimen: CD4+ or CD8+ T cells sorted from blood, collected in a trial of the OX40 agonist ivuxolimab. This chain links TRBV19 with TRBJ1-5, with D tentatively TRBD1 (5 bases). This CDR3 reads CASSIALGERQIKNQPQHF. Written as DNA, the CDR3 is TGTGCCAGTAGTATAGCTTTAGGCGAGAGACAGATAAAAAATCAGCCCCAGCATTTT.